A selection of T cell receptor beta chains follows, all from one sample in a study of T cells in Graves' hyperthyroidism and ophthalmopathy. TCRdb passed the multiplex PCR reads through MiXCR, listing each CDR3 protein once. The sample includes hundreds of thousands of distinct CDR3 sequences, about 14% of them seen just once. Sequencing input: blood. The receptors derive from a woman aged 40 to 50 with Graves' ophthalmopathy. Each CDR3 is given with its conserved first and last residue. D genes are given only for firm matches. A row's size may be missing; if present it is once, few, many or a size class.

>NA|TRBD2|TRBV6-2/TRBV6-3|TRBJ2-7
TGTGCCAGCAGCCAAAGCCCACTAGCGGGAGGCTACGAGCAGTACTTC
CASSQSPLAGGYEQYF
>NA|NA|TRBV6-5|TRBJ2-7
TGTGCCAGCAGTTCAAATATGATGGGCTACGAGCAGTACTTC
CASSSNMMGYEQYF
>few|TRBD1|TRBV20-1|TRBJ2-2
TGCAGTGCTAGAACTAACAGGGGGAGCCCCGGGGAGCTGTTTTTT
CSARTNRGSPGELFF
>many|NA|TRBV6-7|TRBJ1-1
TGTGCCAGCAGTTCAACCATCTCCGTCAGGGAACAAGACTTACTCCTGAACACTGAAGCTTTCTTT
CASSSTISVREQDLLLNTEAFF
>many|TRBD2|TRBV6-1|TRBJ2-2
TGTGCCAGCATTGGACTAGCGGGAGTGAGCACCGGGGAGCTGTTTTTT
CASIGLAGVSTGELFF
>many|TRBD1|TRBV11-1|TRBJ1-1
TGTGCCAGCAGCTCCGATACCGGGACAGTGAACACTGAAGCTTTCTTT
CASSSDTGTVNTEAFF
>many|NA|TRBV7-2|TRBJ2-7
TGTGCCAGCAGCTTATACGGGACGACCTACGAGCAGTACTTC
CASSLYGTTYEQYF
>NA|NA|TRBV2|TRBJ2-2
TGTGCCAGCAGTGAATACTCTCTGGGTAACACCGGGGAGCTGTTTTTT
CASSEYSLGNTGELFF
>many|NA|TRBV5-4|TRBJ2-5
TGTGCCAGCAGCTTGGAATGGGAAGGCCAAGAGACCCAGTACTTC
CASSLEWEGQETQYF
>many|NA|TRBV9|TRBJ2-5
TGTGCCAGCAGCCCTGGGGGGACTCAAGAGACCCAGTACTTC
CASSPGGTQETQYF
>many|TRBD1|TRBV28|TRBJ2-7
TGTGCCAGCAGTTTGGGGACAGGGGGGTACGAGCAGTACTTC
CASSLGTGGYEQYF
>many|TRBD2|TRBV7-2|TRBJ2-7
TGTGCCAGCAGCTTAATTTCTAGCGGAAACTACGAGCAGTACTTC
CASSLISSGNYEQYF
>many|TRBD1|TRBV6-2/TRBV6-3|TRBJ2-7
TGTGCCAGCAGCGGCCCGGGACAGAGCTCCTACGAGCAGTACTTC
CASSGPGQSSYEQYF
>NA|NA|TRBV2|TRBJ1-6
TGTGCCAGCAGTGAAAATCCTACAGGGTCCCAAAGATCACCCCTCCACTTT
CASSENPTGSQRSPLHF
>many|NA|TRBV6-2/TRBV6-3|TRBJ2-2
TGTGCCAGCAGCCCTACATCGAACACCGGGGAGCTGTTTTTT
CASSPTSNTGELFF
>many|NA|TRBV10-1|TRBJ1-3
TGCGCCAGCAGTGATCCTTGGGCTGGCGAAAACACCATATATTTT
CASSDPWAGENTIYF
>many|NA|TRBV28|TRBJ1-5
TGTGCCAGCAGTAACGACAGATACAATCAGCCCCAGCATTTT
CASSNDRYNQPQHF
>many|TRBD1|TRBV24-1|TRBJ2-5
TGTGCCACCAGTGACCCCCGGAACAGGGGTGTAGAGACCCAGTACTTC
CATSDPRNRGVETQYF
>NA|TRBD2|TRBV19|TRBJ2-2
TGTGCCAGTAGTATTCTCGCGACTAGCGGGAGGGCCTCGAGCGGGGAGCTGTTTTTT
CASSILATSGRASSGELFF
>many|TRBD1|TRBV30|TRBJ1-1
TGTGCCTGGAGGCCCTTGGACAGGGAGGGGACTGAAGCTTTCTTT
CAWRPLDREGTEAFF
>many|NA|TRBV19|TRBJ2-7
TGTGCCAGTAGTATCGATCTAGGCCCCCTCGAGCAGTACTTC
CASSIDLGPLEQYF
>many|NA|TRBV12-3/TRBV12-4|TRBJ1-5
TGTGCCAGCTTGAGTTTTGGGGTGACTCAGCCCCAGCATTTT
CASLSFGVTQPQHF
>many|TRBD1|TRBV27|TRBJ1-1
TGTGCCAGCAGTATGACAGGGGGCTACAACACTGAAGCTTTCTTT
CASSMTGGYNTEAFF
>many|NA|TRBV6-1|TRBJ2-6
TGTGCCAGCAGTGGACAGGTTATACTCTCTGGGGCCAACGTCCTGACTTTC
CASSGQVILSGANVLTF
>many|NA|TRBV15|TRBJ2-6
TGTGCCACCAGCAGAGAGGGGCGGGTGAGCTCTGGGGCCAACGTCCTGACTTTC
CATSREGRVSSGANVLTF
>many|NA|TRBV7-6|TRBJ2-2
TGTGCCAGCAGCTTAGTTTTCGGGGACACCGGGGAGCTGTTTTTT
CASSLVFGDTGELFF
>many|NA|TRBV7-8|TRBJ2-7
TGTGCCAGCAGCTTAGCTTCCGGACAGATCTACGAGCAGTACTTC
CASSLASGQIYEQYF
>many|NA|TRBV6-5|TRBJ1-5
TGTGCCAGCTACCTTGGGACGGGCAATCAGCCCCAGCATTTT
CASYLGTGNQPQHF
>NA|NA|TRBV11-2|TRBJ1-1
TGTGCCAGCAGCTTAGAAGGGACGGGGTACACTGAAGCTTTCTTT
CASSLEGTGYTEAFF
>many|TRBD2|TRBV20-1|TRBJ2-7
TGCAGTGCTACCCCCGGGACTAGCGGGAGGTACGAGCAGTACTTC
CSATPGTSGRYEQYF
>few|TRBD1|TRBV6-4|TRBJ2-1
TGTGCCAGCTCAAGGACAGGGTCCTACAATGAGCAGTTCTTC
CASSRTGSYNEQFF
>NA|NA|TRBV7-9|TRBJ2-7
TGTGCCAGCAGCACCAACGCAGGGGCTTCCTACGAGCAGTACTTC
CASSTNAGASYEQYF
>many|NA|TRBV6-5|TRBJ1-1
TGTGCCAGCAGTTACGGCAGGGATTGGGGAGCTTTCTTT
CASSYGRDWGAFF
>many|NA|TRBV29-1|TRBJ1-1
TGCAGCGCCCCCCGGGGGGGAGGGAGCACTGAAGCTTTCTTT
CSAPRGGGSTEAFF
>many|TRBD1|TRBV7-2|TRBJ1-1
TGTGCCAGCAGCTGGAGGACAGGGGTGATGGACACTGAAGCTTTCTTT
CASSWRTGVMDTEAFF
>many|NA|TRBV19|TRBJ1-1
TGTGCCAGTAGTATTCTGACAGGAGGGAACACTGAAGCTTTCTTT
CASSILTGGNTEAFF
>many|NA|TRBV7-8|TRBJ2-2
TGTGCCAGCAGCTTAGTCGGGGGCTCCGGGGAGCTGTTTTTT
CASSLVGGSGELFF
>NA|NA|TRBV3-1|TRBJ1-2
TGTGCCAGCAGCCAAGATCCGGACGTTGCTAACTATGGCTACACCTTC
CASSQDPDVANYGYTF
>few|TRBD1|TRBV6-2/TRBV6-3|TRBJ1-3
TGTGCCAGCAGCTCCACCTCGGGACAGGGTTCCACCATATATTTT
CASSSTSGQGSTIYF
>many|TRBD2|TRBV6-2/TRBV6-3|TRBJ2-4
TGTGCCAGCACCCACGAAGAGGAGACTAGCGGTACCAAAAACATTCAGTACTTC
CASTHEEETSGTKNIQYF
>many|NA|TRBV7-3|TRBJ2-5
TGTGCCAGCAGCTTAATAGCGGAAGAGACCCAGTACTTC
CASSLIAEETQYF
>few|TRBD1|TRBV5-8|TRBJ1-2
TGTGCCAGCAGCTCCCAGGGGGGGGCCCGCTATGGCTACACCTTC
CASSSQGGARYGYTF
>many|TRBD2|TRBV5-1|TRBJ2-5
TGCGCCAGCAGCCACGGGACTAGGAGGGAGACCCAGTACTTC
CASSHGTRRETQYF
>NA|NA|TRBV19|TRBJ2-2
TGTGCCAGTAGTAACCCTGGCGGGGAGCTGTTTTTT
CASSNPGGELFF
>NA|TRBD1|TRBV6-4|TRBJ1-2
TGTGCCAGCAGGGACTACGGGACAGGGAAACAAACGAACTATGGCTACACCTTC
CASRDYGTGKQTNYGYTF
>many|NA|TRBV28|TRBJ1-5
TGTGCCAGCAGTTTTAACGGCAGGAAACATCAGCCCCAGCATTTT
CASSFNGRKHQPQHF
>NA|TRBD1|TRBV12-3/TRBV12-4|TRBJ1-1
TGTGCCAGCAGTTCCAGGGACAGGGTTTATGATGAAGCTTTCTTT
CASSSRDRVYDEAFF
>many|NA|TRBV6-5|TRBJ1-2
TGTGCCAGCAGTTACTTTCTATCGGCGGGCTTGAGCTATGGCTACACCTTC
CASSYFLSAGLSYGYTF
>few|NA|TRBV7-2|TRBJ2-5
TGTGCCAGCAGCTTAGTTCGCGCAGAGCAAGAGACCCAGTACTTC
CASSLVRAEQETQYF
>many|NA|TRBV6-1|TRBJ1-5
TGTGCCAGCAGTGAACTGCCCTCAAGGGGTCAGCCCCAGCATTTT
CASSELPSRGQPQHF
>many|TRBD1|TRBV29-1|TRBJ1-5
TGCAGCGTTGAAGGAACAGGGGTGGATCAGCCCCAGCATTTT
CSVEGTGVDQPQHF
>NA|NA|TRBV2|TRBJ2-7
TGTGCCATACGGGTTTATAGCTCCTACGAGCAGTACTTC
CAIRVYSSYEQYF
>many|NA|TRBV27|TRBJ2-7
TGTGCCAGCAGTTTTTCCGGGGGTATAGCTCTCTACGAGCAGTACTTC
CASSFSGGIALYEQYF
>NA|TRBD1|TRBV6-2/TRBV6-3|TRBJ2-7
TGTGCCAGCAGCTCAATGGACAGGAACAACGAGCAGTACTTC
CASSSMDRNNEQYF
>NA|NA|TRBV2|TRBJ2-3
TGTGCCAGCAGTGGGCGTTTAAGCACAGATACGCAGTATTTT
CASSGRLSTDTQYF